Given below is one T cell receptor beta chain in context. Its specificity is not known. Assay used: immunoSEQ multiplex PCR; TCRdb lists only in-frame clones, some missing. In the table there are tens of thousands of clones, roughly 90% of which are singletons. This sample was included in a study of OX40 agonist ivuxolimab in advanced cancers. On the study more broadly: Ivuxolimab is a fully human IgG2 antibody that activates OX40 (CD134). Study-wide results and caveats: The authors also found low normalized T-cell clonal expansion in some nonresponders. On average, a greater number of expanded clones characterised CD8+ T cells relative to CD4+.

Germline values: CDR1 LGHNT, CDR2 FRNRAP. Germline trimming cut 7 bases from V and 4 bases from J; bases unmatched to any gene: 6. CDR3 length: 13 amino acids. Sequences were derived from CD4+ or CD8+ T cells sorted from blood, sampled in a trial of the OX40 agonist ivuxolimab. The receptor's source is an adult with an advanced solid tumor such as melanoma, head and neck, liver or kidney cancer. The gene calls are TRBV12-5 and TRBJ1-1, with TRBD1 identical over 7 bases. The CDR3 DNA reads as TGTGCTAGTGCTACCGACAGGGCCACTGAAGCTTTCTTT. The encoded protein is CASATDRATEAFF.